The 28 T cell receptor beta chains listed next were all sequenced from one sample in a study of coeliac disease. Generated by immunoSEQ multiplex PCR, the TCRdb table keeps only in-frame clones and is missing some. The sample consists of approximately 2,500 clones, roughly 77% of them appearing once. The material sequenced was lymphocytes from the gut lamina propria. These receptors originate from a human donor without celiac disease.

This rearrangement joins TRBV5-6 to TRBJ2-7; the D is unclear. Trimming pared 0 bases from V and 0 bases from J, leaving 10 bases between. This CDR3 contains 15 residues. Germline CDR1 and CDR2: SGHDT and YYEEEE. The CDR3: CASSLAAVSSYEQYF. The CDR3 region has the DNA TGTGCCAGCAGCTTGGCGGCGGTTAGCTCCTACGAGCAGTACTTC.

V and J are TRBV4-1 and TRBJ2-7, with D perhaps matching TRBD2 (5 bases). This CDR3 is 13 amino acids long. V was cut by 1 base and J by 6 bases, with 10 bases left in between. CDR1 is MGHRA, CDR2 YSYEKL, per germline. The CDR3 spells CASSQGGGSEQYF. The DNA for the CDR3 is TGCGCCAGCAGCCAAGGTGGAGGTTCCGAGCAGTACTTC.

The chain uses TRBV11-2 and TRBJ2-3, with D possibly TRBD2 on 6 matching bases. V lost 2 bases, J lost 4 bases, and 10 bases lay in between. The CDR3 runs to 14 residues. Germline V gene lookup returns CDR1 SGHAT and CDR2 FQNNGV. This chain's CDR3 is CASSLIAAPDTQYF. Written as DNA, the CDR3 is TGTGCCAGCAGCTTAATAGCGGCCCCAGATACGCAGTATTTT.

This clone was seen once. J is TRBJ1-6 and V is TRBV9; D is possibly TRBD1 (5 bases). The CDR3 has 13 residues. Trimming stripped 3 bases from V and 7 bases from J, with 8 bases between. CDR1 and CDR2 from the germline V gene are SGDLS and YYNGEE. CDR3 loop: CASSAGFNSPLHF. The CDR3 bases are TGTGCCAGCAGCGCAGGGTTCAATTCACCCCTCCACTTT.

The V gene is TRBV2, the J gene TRBJ2-5; TRBD2 aligns across 7 bases. The V gene's germline CDR1 is SNHLY and CDR2 FYNNEI. The CDR3 has 14 residues. The J segment lost 1 base and the V segment lost 6 bases, leaving 5 bases of the junction unmatched. The CDR3 sequence: CASRGSGVQETQYF. The CDR3 DNA is TGTGCCAGCAGGGGGAGCGGGGTCCAAGAGACCCAGTACTTC.

This clone was seen a single time. This sequence joins TRBV7-2 and TRBJ1-1; D unclear. V was pared by 3 bases and J by 7 bases, with 9 bases between. The length of the CDR3 is 12 residues. Germline V gives CDR1 SGHTA, CDR2 FQGNSA. Written as DNA, the CDR3 is TGTGCCAGCAGCTTCGGGTCGGGTGAAGCTTTCTTT. This encodes CASSFGSGEAFF.

The chain links TRBV27 to TRBJ1-6; TRBD1 might be the D (6 bases). This CDR3 spans 15 amino acids. Germline V gene data show CDR1 as MNHEY and CDR2 as SMNVEV (reference sequence). Trimming pared 2 bases from V and 9 bases from J, leaving 14 bases between. CDR3 sequence (DNA): TGTGCCAGCAGTTTAGGGGGGGCGTTTGGTTCACCCCTCCACTTT. It encodes CASSLGGAFGSPLHF.

The V gene is TRBV18, the J gene TRBJ2-1; tentative D call: TRBD2 (5 bases). The CDR3 has 14 amino acids. The germline V gene encodes CDR1 KGHSH and CDR2 LQKENI. Trimming removed 2 bases from V and 10 bases from J, with 15 bases in between. In nucleotides, the CDR3 is TGTGCCAGCTCACCAACCGTCGGAGGTCCAGAGCAGTTCTTC. Translating gives CASSPTVGGPEQFF. Combining the CDR3 with reference TRBV18 and TRBJ2-1 gives the whole variable domain NAGVMQNPRHLVRRRGQEARLRCSPMKGHSHVYWYRQLPEEGLKFMVYLQKENIIDESGMPKERFSAEFPKEGPSILRIQQVVRGDSAAYFCASSPTVGGPEQFFGPGTRLTVL.

V usage is TRBV11-2 and J usage is TRBJ2-1; D remains ambiguous. The CDR3 loop spans 14 amino acids. The V and J ends lost 2 bases and 8 bases respectively, with 13 bases between them. Germline V gives CDR1 SGHAT, CDR2 FQNNGV. In DNA, the CDR3 is TGTGCCAGCAGCTTAATACGGAGTTGGGATGAGCAGTTCTTC. It translates to CASSLIRSWDEQFF.

The chain joins TRBV29-1 to TRBJ2-5; 8 bases map to TRBD2. Germline CDR1 SQVTM, CDR2 ANQGSEA. V lost 7 bases and J lost 4; bases outside the gene matches: 11. CDR3 length equals 14 residues. This chain's CDR3 is CSAEGREGRETQYF. In DNA, the CDR3 is TGCAGCGCCGAAGGCCGGGAGGGCCGAGAGACCCAGTACTTC.

This chain joins TRBV4-1 and TRBJ1-1, with a possible D match to TRBD1 (5 bases). V lost 3 bases, J lost 8 bases, and 13 bases lay in between. The CDR3 totals 13 residues. Germline lookup yields CDR1 MGHRA and CDR2 YSYEKL. CDR3 in DNA: TGCGCCAGCAGCCACGGACGGCAGGGCGAAGCTTTCTTT. It is translated as CASSHGRQGEAFF.

CDR3 bases: TGTGCCAGCAGCTCCCTCGGCGGACAGGCGGAGAATGAGCAGTTCTTC. Protein product: CASSSLGGQAENEQFF. The rearrangement links TRBV11-2 to TRBJ2-1, with 7 nucleotides matching TRBD1. There are 16 residues in the CDR3. Germline trimming cut 4 bases from V and 7 bases from J; bases unmatched to any gene: 13. Looked up from germline, CDR1 is SGHAT and CDR2 is FQNNGV.

In this sample, this clone turned up a few times. V gene TRBV7-4 combines with J gene TRBJ2-2; 8 bases agree with TRBD2. Germline-derived CDR1 and CDR2 are SGHVT and SQSDAQ. The CDR3 totals 16 residues. V lost 0 bases, J lost 6 bases, and 6 bases stayed unmatched. This CDR3 is CASSLASGMGAGELFF. The DNA for the CDR3 is TGTGCCAGCAGCTTAGCTAGCGGGATGGGGGCCGGGGAGCTGTTTTTT.

The V call is TRBV21-1, the J call TRBJ2-3; the table calls TRBD1, which could not be checked here. TRBV21-1 is recorded as a pseudogene. There are 11 residues in the CDR3. The CDR3 sequence is CAGTGGDTQYF. The CDR3 DNA follows: TGTGCCGGGACAGGGGGAGATACGCAGTATTTT.

The sample holds a few counts of this clone. This sequence joins TRBV10-1 and TRBJ2-1, with 8 bases identical to TRBD1. After removal of 6 bases from V and 2 bases from J, the junction contained 3 bases not matched to a gene. This CDR3 comprises 14 residues. Looked up from germline, CDR1 is WNHNN and CDR2 is SYGVQD (reference sequence). This CDR3 is CASSRGLAYNEQFF. The CDR3 region has the DNA TGCGCCAGCAGCAGGGGGCTAGCCTACAATGAGCAGTTCTTC.

V and J are TRBV7-8 and TRBJ2-1; D possibly corresponds to TRBD2 (6 bases). This CDR3 comprises 15 residues. In germline, CDR1 is SGHVS, CDR2 FQNEAQ. V lost 4 bases and J lost 5, with 15 bases in between. CDR3: CASSYRRPGDNEQFF. CDR3 sequence (DNA): TGTGCCAGCAGCTACCGCAGGCCGGGGGACAATGAGCAGTTCTTC.

J is TRBJ1-5 and V is TRBV6-5, with D hard to call. There are 14 residues in the CDR3. Deletions cut 6 bases from V and 3 bases from J, with 12 bases between. The V gene's germline CDR1 is MNHEY and CDR2 SVGAGI. As DNA, the CDR3 is TGTGCCAGCAGCAAAGCGGGTTCCAATCAGCCCCAGCATTTT. This translates into CASSKAGSNQPQHF.

The chain is built from TRBV18 and TRBJ2-3, with D tentatively TRBD2 (5 bases). The CDR3 contains 17 residues. Germline loops: CDR1 KGHSH, CDR2 LQKENI. The V and J ends lost 0 bases and 0 bases respectively, with 13 bases between them. The chain's CDR3 is CASSPPITRASTDTQYF. CDR3 nucleotide sequence: TGTGCCAGCTCACCACCGATTACGAGGGCTAGCACAGATACGCAGTATTTT.

The J gene is TRBJ1-6, the V gene TRBV27, with D uncertain. The V gene's germline CDR1 is MNHEY and CDR2 SMNVEV (reference sequence). The CDR3 contains 12 residues. The V gene lost 5 bases and the J gene lost 12 bases, with 11 bases spanning the gap. DNA for the CDR3: TGTGCCAGCAGTCCCGTAGACAAACCCCTCCACTTT. It encodes CASSPVDKPLHF.

The chain uses TRBV7-2 and TRBJ2-4; TRBD2 agrees at 16 bases. The CDR3 has 16 amino acids. Germline V CDR1 and CDR2: SGHTA, FQGNSA. V gave up 3 bases and J gave up 6 bases; unmatched junction bases: 2. The DNA of the CDR3 is TGTGCCAGCAGCTTGGGACTAGCGGGAGGGGGAAACATTCAGTACTTC. Translation: CASSLGLAGGGNIQYF.

The chain joins TRBV5-1 to TRBJ2-1; D remains unclear. CDR1 and CDR2 (germline): SGHRS, YFSETQ. Trimming cost V 1 base and J 3 bases, with 11 bases left between them. This CDR3 has 15 residues. Written as DNA, the CDR3 is TGCGCCAGCAGCTTGAGGAGAGGCGTCTACAATGAGCAGTTCTTC. Encoded protein: CASSLRRGVYNEQFF.

There are a few counts of this clone. This chain uses TRBV5-6 with TRBJ2-7; 9 nucleotides line up with TRBD1. With V trimmed by 2 bases and J by 0 bases, 6 bases remained unmatched. This CDR3 comprises 16 residues. The germline V gene has CDR1 SGHDT and CDR2 YYEEEE. CDR3 coding DNA: TGTGCCAGCAGCTTATACAGGGGGCAGAACTCCTACGAGCAGTACTTC. This codes for CASSLYRGQNSYEQYF.

The DNA of the CDR3 is TGTGCCAGCAGTTCGATCCCAGAGGCGAACACTGAAGCTTTCTTT. Protein: CASSSIPEANTEAFF. V and J are TRBV7-9 and TRBJ1-1, with D uncertain. Trimming pared 6 bases from V and 1 base from J, leaving 15 bases between. From germline, CDR1 is SEHNR and CDR2 FQNEAQ (reference sequence). The CDR3 covers 15 residues. Drawing the rest from reference TRBV7-9 and TRBJ1-1, the complete variable domain is DTGVSQNPRHKITKRGQNVTFRCDPISEHNRLYWYRQTLGQGPEFLTYFQNEAQLEKSRLLSDRFSAERPKGSFSTLEIQRTEQGDSAMYLCASSSIPEANTEAFFGQGTRLTVV.

The rearrangement joins TRBV2 to TRBJ2-7; 9 positions match TRBD2. The length of the CDR3 is 15 residues. Per germline, CDR1 SNHLY and CDR2 FYNNEI. V trimming: 3 bases; J trimming: 6 bases; junction bases outside the gene matches: 9. The CDR3 DNA is TGTGCCAGCAGTGAGCGAAGCGGGAGGAAGGGCGAGCAGTACTTC. Amino acid sequence: CASSERSGRKGEQYF. The full variable domain, completed using reference TRBV2 and TRBJ2-7, is EPEVTQTPSHQVTQMGQEVILRCVPISNHLYFYWYRQILGQKVEFLVSFYNNEISEKSEIFDDQFSVERPDGSNFTLKIRSTKLEDSAMYFCASSERSGRKGEQYFGPGTRLTVT.

This chain connects TRBV7-2 to TRBJ2-7; 11 positions match TRBD1. J gave up 4 bases and V 5 bases, and 13 bases lay outside the gene matches. Germline CDR1 is SGHTA and CDR2 is FQGNSA. There are 17 residues in the CDR3. The CDR3 is CASSPIPGQGGAYEQYF. In DNA, the CDR3 is TGTGCCAGCAGCCCTATACCGGGACAGGGGGGGGCTTACGAGCAGTACTTC.

This chain links TRBV5-6 with TRBJ2-5, with a tentative D call TRBD2 (5 bases). The CDR3 is 15 amino acids. Trimming stripped 3 bases from V and 2 bases from J, with 14 bases between. Germline values: CDR1 SGHDT, CDR2 YYEEEE. The CDR3 DNA reads TGTGCCAGCAGCTCGAGGGTATGGGTGCAAGAGACCCAGTACTTC. This codes for CASSSRVWVQETQYF.

This chain joins TRBV10-2 and TRBJ1-1; TRBD1 aligns across 7 bases. Per germline, CDR1 WSHSY and CDR2 SAAADI. This CDR3 is 14 amino acids long. V lost 6 bases and J lost 3; bases outside the gene matches: 7. The CDR3 protein is CASRPTGAYTEAFF. DNA of the CDR3: TGCGCCAGCAGGCCCACAGGGGCGTACACTGAAGCTTTCTTT.

This sequence joins TRBV2 and TRBJ2-7, with TRBD2 as a possible D gene (7 bases). Germline CDR1 and CDR2: SNHLY and FYNNEI. This CDR3 is built from 14 residues. V dropped 11 bases and J dropped 6 bases, with 23 bases sitting between them. The DNA for the CDR3 is TGTGCCTCCGAACCGGGGGGCGGTTCTAGCGAGCAGTACTTC. It is translated as CASEPGGGSSEQYF.